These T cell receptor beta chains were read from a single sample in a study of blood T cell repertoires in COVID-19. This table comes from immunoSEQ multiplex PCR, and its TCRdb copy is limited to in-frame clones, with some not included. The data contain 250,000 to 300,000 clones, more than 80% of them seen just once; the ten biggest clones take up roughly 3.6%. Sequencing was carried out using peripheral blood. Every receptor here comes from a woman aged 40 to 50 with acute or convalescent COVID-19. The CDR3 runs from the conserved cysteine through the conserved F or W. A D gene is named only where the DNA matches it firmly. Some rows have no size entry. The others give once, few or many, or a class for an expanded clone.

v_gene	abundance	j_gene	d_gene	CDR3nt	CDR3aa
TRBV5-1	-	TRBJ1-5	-	TGCGCCAGCAGCCCGAGGTGGGGCAATCAGCCCCAGCATTTT	CASSPRWGNQPQHF
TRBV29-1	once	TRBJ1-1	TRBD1	TGCAGCGTTTTACCACCGGGACAGGGGAGTCTGCTGAACACTGAAGCTTTCTTT	CSVLPPGQGSLLNTEAFF
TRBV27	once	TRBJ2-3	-	TGTGCCAGCAGTTTAGGCAATACGCAGTATTTT	CASSLGNTQYF
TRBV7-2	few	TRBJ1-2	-	TGTGCCAGCAGCTTAGCCCCCCTCTCGGGGAGGGGGAAGGGCTACACCTTC	CASSLAPLSGRGKGYTF
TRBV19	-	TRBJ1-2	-	TGTGCCAGTAGTATTGGGCCCTCGAGCTACACCTTC	CASSIGPSSYTF
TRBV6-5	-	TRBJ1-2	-	TGTGCCAGCAGTCAAAGACAGTACGGCTACACCTTC	CASSQRQYGYTF
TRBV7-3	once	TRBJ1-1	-	TGTGCCAGCAGCTTAAGGGGAGTGGACGGGCAAAGGACTGAAGCTTTCTTT	CASSLRGVDGQRTEAFF
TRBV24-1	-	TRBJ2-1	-	TGTGCCACCAGTGATTTGCCCCAGGGTCTCAGCTACAATGAGCAGTTCTTC	CATSDLPQGLSYNEQFF
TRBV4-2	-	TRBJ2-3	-	TGTGCCAGCAGCCAAGAGGAATGGACAGCCAGGACAGATACGCAGTATTTT	CASSQEEWTARTDTQYF
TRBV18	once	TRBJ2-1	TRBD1	TGTGCCAGCTCACCGGGACAGGTATACAATGAGCAGTTCTTC	CASSPGQVYNEQFF
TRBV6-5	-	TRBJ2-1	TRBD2	TGTGCCAGCAGGGGACTAGCGGGCCACAATGAGCAGTTCTTC	CASRGLAGHNEQFF
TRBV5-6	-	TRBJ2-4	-	TGTGCCAGCAGCCTGGGACTCTCAATGGGCAAAAACATTCAGTACTTC	CASSLGLSMGKNIQYF
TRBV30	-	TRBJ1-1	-	TGTGCCTGGGGGACACGGGCAGTTGAAGCTTTCTTT	CAWGTRAVEAFF
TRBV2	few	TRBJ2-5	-	TGTGCCAGCAGTCCCTTGGACTACAAGGGAGAGACCCAGTACTTC	CASSPLDYKGETQYF
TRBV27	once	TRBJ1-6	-	TGTGCCAGCAGTTTATACGGCGGGGGCGGTCGCGATTCACCCCTCCACTTT	CASSLYGGGGRDSPLHF
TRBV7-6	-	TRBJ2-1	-	TGTGCCAGCAGCTTACTGTCGGGCGGGTACAATGAGCAGTTCTTC	CASSLLSGGYNEQFF
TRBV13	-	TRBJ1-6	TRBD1	TGTGCCAGCAGCCCAGGACAGGGGAATTCACCCCTCCACTTT	CASSPGQGNSPLHF
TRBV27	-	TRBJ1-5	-	TGTGCCAGCAGGGGGGGGAATCAGCCCCAGCATTTT	CASRGGNQPQHF
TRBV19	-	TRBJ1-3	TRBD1	TGTGCCAGTAGTACCCGGGACAGCTCTCGAAACACCATATATTTT	CASSTRDSSRNTIYF
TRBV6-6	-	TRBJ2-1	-	TGTGCCAGCAGTTACTCAGCGGGGGACAGACTGCAGTGGCAGTTCTTC	CASSYSAGDRLQWQFF
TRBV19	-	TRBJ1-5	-	TGTGCCAGTACCCCCCCGGGCGGGGGCAATCAGCCCCAGCATTTT	CASTPPGGGNQPQHF
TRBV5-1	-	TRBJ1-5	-	TGCGCCAGCAGCACCGGGACTGGCAATCAGCCCCAGCATTTT	CASSTGTGNQPQHF
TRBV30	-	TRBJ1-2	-	TGTGCCTGGAGTTATAATGGCTACACCTTC	CAWSYNGYTF
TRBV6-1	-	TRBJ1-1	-	TGTGCCAGCAGTGAATCTCCCCAGTACACTGAAGCTTTCTTT	CASSESPQYTEAFF
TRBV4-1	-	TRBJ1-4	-	TGCGCCAGCAGCCAAGCAGTGGCAACTAATGAAAAACTGTTTTTT	CASSQAVATNEKLFF
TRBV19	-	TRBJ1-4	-	TGTGCCAGTAATGCAGGCCCTAATGAAAAACTGTTTTTT	CASNAGPNEKLFF
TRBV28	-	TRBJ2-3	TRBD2	TGTGCCAGCAGTTCGTCACTAGCGGGGTACACAGATACGCAGTATTTT	CASSSSLAGYTDTQYF
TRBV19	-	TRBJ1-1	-	TGTGCCAGTAGTAAAACCCGAGTGAACACTGAAGCTTTCTTT	CASSKTRVNTEAFF
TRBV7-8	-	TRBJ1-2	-	TGTGCCAGCAGCTTCTTTTGGACTGGACCAAACTATGGCTACACCTTC	CASSFFWTGPNYGYTF
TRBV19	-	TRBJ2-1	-	TGTGCCAGTATTCTCGTCGGGGGGCCCCACAATGAGCAGTTCTTC	CASILVGGPHNEQFF
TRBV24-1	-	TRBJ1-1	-	TGTGCCACCAGTGACCTCGTGGCATCTGAAGCTTTCTTT	CATSDLVASEAFF
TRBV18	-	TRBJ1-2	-	TGTGCCAGCTCACCACCTTCTCAGGATGTGCAGTACACCTTC	CASSPPSQDVQYTF
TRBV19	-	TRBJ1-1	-	TGTGCCAGTAGTTTTGTAAACACTGAAGCTTTCTTT	CASSFVNTEAFF
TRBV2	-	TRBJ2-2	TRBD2	TGTGCCAGCAGGGATAGCGGGTCCTGGGTGGGGCTGTTTTTT	CASRDSGSWVGLFF
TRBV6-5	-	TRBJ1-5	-	TGTGCCAGCAGTTACCAAAATCAGCCCCAGCATTTT	CASSYQNQPQHF
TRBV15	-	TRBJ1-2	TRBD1	TGTGCCACCAGCAGAGATAGGGGGCAGTCCTATGGCTACACCTTC	CATSRDRGQSYGYTF
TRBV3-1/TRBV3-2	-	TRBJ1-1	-	TGTGCCAGCAGCCAACTGCGGTCTGAAGCTTTCTTT	CASSQLRSEAFF
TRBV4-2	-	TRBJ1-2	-	TGTGCCAGCAGCCCAGATAGGCGGATTAACTATGGCTACACCTTC	CASSPDRRINYGYTF
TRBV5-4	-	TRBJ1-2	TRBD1	TGTGCCAGCAGCCCGGGAGGGGGACAGGGGGCGATCTTTGGCTACACCTTC	CASSPGGGQGAIFGYTF
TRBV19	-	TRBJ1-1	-	TGTGCCAGTAGTATAGATAACAGAGAGACTGAAGCTTTCTTT	CASSIDNRETEAFF
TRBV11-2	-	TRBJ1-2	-	TGTGCCAGCAGCCAAATGGGTGGAAAGGGGTATGGCTACACCTTC	CASSQMGGKGYGYTF
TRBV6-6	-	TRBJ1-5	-	TGTGCCAGCAGAAAGAAGGAGACCAATCAGCCCCAGCATTTT	CASRKKETNQPQHF
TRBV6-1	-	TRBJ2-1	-	TGTGCCAGCAGTGAAGCACCTTTAGCCAATGAGCAGTTCTTC	CASSEAPLANEQFF